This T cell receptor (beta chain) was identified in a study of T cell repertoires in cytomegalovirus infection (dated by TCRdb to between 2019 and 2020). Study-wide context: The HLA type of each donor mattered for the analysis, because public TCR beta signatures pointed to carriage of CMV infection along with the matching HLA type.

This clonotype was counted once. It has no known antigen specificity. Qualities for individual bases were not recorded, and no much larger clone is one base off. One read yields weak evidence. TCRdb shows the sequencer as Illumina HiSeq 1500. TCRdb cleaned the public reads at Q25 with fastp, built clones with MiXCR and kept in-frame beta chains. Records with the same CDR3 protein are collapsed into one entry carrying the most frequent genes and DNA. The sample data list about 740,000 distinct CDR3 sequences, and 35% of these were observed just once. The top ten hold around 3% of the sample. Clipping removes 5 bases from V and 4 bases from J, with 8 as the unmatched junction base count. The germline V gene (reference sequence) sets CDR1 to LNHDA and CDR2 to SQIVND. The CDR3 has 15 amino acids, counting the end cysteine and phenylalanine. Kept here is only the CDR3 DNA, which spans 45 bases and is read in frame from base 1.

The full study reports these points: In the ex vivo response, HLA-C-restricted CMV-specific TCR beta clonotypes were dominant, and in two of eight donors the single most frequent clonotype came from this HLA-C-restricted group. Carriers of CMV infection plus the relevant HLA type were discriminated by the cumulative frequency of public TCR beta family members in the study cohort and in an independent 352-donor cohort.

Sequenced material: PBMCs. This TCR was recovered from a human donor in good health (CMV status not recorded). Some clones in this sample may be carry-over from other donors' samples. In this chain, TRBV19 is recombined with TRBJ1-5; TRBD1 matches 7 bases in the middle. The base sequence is TGTGCCAGTAGTTCCAAGACAGGGCGGAATCAGCCCCAGCATTTT. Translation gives CASSSKTGRNQPQHF.